This is a list of T cell receptor beta chains from one sample in a study of identical twins. TCRdb passed the 5' RACE reads through MiXCR, listing each CDR3 protein once. The sample includes 700,000 or so distinct CDR3 sequences, 8.6% of them seen just once. These data also featured in a second study, about yellow fever vaccine responses in identical twins.

The sample was PBMCs. These receptors all come from a woman younger than 30 in good health. CDR3s leave out the opening cysteine and the closing phenylalanine or tryptophan. Rows may omit the clone size; those that give it use once, few, many or a size class.

clone_size v_call cdr3_aa
few TRBV7-6 ASSHRDDEQY
many TRBV29-1 SVEKGDGSYEQY
many TRBV12-3/TRBV12-4 ASSSSPRTGGREG
- TRBV20-1 SARPRSSYEQY
many TRBV5-1 ASSLELLAGAYEQY
few TRBV28 ASSLGQGQDTGELF
few TRBV5-5 ASSLGRGRNTEAF
many TRBV29-1 SVEDRGVQDYEQY
few TRBV21-1 ASSKGGKTSENTGELF
few TRBV27 ASSFIPGQGSSGANVLT
many TRBV12-3/TRBV12-4 ASSLGLNKADTQY
many TRBV24-1 ATSDLPGLASDTQY
few TRBV4-3 ASSQESVTAANTGELF
few TRBV9 ASSSPGGELSSEAF
few TRBV14 ASSPRREFNEQF
few TRBV20-1 SAGRTSANPYEQY
few TRBV19 ASSITGTDTQY
- TRBV29-1 SVLHDLFPQAF
- TRBV27 ASSFRQGASEAF